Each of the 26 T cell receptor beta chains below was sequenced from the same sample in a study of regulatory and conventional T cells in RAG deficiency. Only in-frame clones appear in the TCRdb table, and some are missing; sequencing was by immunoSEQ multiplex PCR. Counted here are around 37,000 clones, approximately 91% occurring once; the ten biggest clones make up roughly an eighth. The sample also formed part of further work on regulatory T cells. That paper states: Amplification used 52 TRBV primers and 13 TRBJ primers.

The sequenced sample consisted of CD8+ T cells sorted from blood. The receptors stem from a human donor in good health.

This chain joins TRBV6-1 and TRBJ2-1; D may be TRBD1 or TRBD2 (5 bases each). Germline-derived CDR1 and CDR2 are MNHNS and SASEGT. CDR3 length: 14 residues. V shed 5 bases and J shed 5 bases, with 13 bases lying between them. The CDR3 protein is CASSPPGRHNEQFF. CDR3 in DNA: TGTGCCAGCAGTCCTCCGGGACGACACAATGAGCAGTTCTTC.

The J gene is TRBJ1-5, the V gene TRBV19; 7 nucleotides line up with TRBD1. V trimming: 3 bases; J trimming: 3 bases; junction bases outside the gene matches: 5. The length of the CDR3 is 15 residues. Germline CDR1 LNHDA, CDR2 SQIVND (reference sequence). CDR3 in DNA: TGTGCCAGTAGTATCACAGGGGCCGACAATCAGCCCCAGCATTTT. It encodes CASSITGADNQPQHF.

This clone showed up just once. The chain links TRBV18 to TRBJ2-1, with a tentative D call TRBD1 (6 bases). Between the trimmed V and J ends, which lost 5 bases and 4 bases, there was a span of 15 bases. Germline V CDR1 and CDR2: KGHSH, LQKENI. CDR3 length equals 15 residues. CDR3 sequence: CASSEDRHPYNEQFF. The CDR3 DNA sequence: TGTGCCAGCTCAGAAGACAGGCACCCTTACAATGAGCAGTTCTTC.

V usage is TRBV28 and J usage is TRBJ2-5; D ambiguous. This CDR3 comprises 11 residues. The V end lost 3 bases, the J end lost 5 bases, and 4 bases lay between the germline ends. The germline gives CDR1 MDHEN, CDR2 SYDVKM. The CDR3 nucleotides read TGTGCCAGCAGTTTGGGGGAGACCCAGTACTTC. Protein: CASSLGETQYF.

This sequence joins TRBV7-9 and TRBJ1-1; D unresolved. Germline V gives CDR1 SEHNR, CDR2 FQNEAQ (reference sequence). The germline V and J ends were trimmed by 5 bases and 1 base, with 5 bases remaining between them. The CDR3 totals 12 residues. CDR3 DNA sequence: TGTGCCAGCAGCACCGAGAACACTGAAGCTTTCTTT. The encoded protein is CASSTENTEAFF.

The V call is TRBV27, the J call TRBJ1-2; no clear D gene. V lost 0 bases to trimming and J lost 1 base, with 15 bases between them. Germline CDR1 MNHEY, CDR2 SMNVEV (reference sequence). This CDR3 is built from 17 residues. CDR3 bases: TGTGCCAGCAGTTTATCTGGCATCCACGCCCGTAACTATGGCTACACCTTC. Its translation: CASSLSGIHARNYGYTF.

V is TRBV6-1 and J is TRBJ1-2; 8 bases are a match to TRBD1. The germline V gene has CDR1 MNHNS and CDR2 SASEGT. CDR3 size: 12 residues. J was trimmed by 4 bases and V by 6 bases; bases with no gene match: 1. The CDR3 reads CASRTGGYGYTF. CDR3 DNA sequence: TGTGCCAGCAGAACAGGGGGCTATGGCTACACCTTC.

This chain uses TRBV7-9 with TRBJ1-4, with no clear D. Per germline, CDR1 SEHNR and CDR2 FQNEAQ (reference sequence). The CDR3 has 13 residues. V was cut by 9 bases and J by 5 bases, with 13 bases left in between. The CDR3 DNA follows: TGTGCCAGTGGACCCCTACTAAATGAAAAACTGTTTTTT. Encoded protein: CASGPLLNEKLFF. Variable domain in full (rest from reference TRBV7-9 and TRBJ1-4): DTGVSQNPRHKITKRGQNVTFRCDPISEHNRLYWYRQTLGQGPEFLTYFQNEAQLEKSRLLSDRFSAERPKGSFSTLEIQRTEQGDSAMYLCASGPLLNEKLFFGSGTQLSVL.

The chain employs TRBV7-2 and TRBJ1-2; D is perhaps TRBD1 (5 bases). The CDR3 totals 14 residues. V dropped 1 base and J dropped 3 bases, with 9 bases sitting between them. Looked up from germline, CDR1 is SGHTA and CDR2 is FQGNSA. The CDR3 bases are TGTGCCAGCAGCTTAGGGGGGGATGACTATGGCTACACCTTC. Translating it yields CASSLGGDDYGYTF.

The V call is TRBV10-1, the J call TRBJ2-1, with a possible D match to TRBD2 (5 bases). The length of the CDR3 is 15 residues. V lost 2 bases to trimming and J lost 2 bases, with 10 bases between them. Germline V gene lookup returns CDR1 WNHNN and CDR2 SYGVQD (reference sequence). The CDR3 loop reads CASSESGRTYNEQFF. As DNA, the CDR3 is TGCGCCAGCAGTGAGAGCGGCAGAACCTACAATGAGCAGTTCTTC.

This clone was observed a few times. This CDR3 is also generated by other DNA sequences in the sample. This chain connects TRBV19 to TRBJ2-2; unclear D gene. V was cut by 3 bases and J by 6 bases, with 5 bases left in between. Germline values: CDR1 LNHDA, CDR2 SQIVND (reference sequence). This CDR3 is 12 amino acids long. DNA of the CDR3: TGTGCCAGTAGTATTGGCCCCGGGGAGCTGTTTTTT. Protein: CASSIGPGELFF.

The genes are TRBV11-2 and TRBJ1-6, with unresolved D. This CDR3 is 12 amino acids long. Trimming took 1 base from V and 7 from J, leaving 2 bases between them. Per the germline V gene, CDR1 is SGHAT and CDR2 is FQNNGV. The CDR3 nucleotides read TGTGCCAGCAGCTTAGGCAATTCACCCCTCCACTTT. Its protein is CASSLGNSPLHF.

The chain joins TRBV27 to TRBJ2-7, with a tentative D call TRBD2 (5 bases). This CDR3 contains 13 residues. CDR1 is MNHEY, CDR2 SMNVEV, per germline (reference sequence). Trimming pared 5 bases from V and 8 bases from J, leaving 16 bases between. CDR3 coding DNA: TGTGCCAGCAGTCCAGGATTCCGCGGGCAGCAGTACTTC. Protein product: CASSPGFRGQQYF.

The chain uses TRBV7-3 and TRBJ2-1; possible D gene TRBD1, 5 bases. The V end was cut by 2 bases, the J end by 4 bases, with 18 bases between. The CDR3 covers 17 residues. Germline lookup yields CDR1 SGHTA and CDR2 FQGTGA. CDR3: CASSLGPGNSAYNEQFF. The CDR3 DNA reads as TGTGCCAGCAGCTTAGGTCCAGGGAATTCCGCATACAATGAGCAGTTCTTC. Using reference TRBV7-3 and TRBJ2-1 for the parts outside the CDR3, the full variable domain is GAGVSQTPSNKVTEKGKYVELRCDPISGHTALYWYRQSLGQGPEFLIYFQGTGAADDSGLPNDRFFAVRPEGSVSTLKIQRTERGDSAVYLCASSLGPGNSAYNEQFFGPGTRLTVL.

For the CDR3, the DNA is TGTGCCGTAGGAACGGGTCAGCCCCAGCATTTT. Translating gives CAVGTGQPQHF. The V call is TRBV6-5, the J call TRBJ1-5; D gene unclear. V was trimmed by 11 bases and J by 6 bases, leaving 11 bases between them. The length of the CDR3 is 11 residues. Germline values: CDR1 MNHEY, CDR2 SVGAGI.

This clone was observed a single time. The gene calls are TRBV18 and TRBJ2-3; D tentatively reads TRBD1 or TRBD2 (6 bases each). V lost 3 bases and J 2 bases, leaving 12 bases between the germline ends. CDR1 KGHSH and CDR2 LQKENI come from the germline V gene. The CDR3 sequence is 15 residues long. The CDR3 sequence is CASSPSGAITDTQYF. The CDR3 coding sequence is TGTGCCAGCTCACCCTCGGGGGCCATCACAGATACGCAGTATTTT.

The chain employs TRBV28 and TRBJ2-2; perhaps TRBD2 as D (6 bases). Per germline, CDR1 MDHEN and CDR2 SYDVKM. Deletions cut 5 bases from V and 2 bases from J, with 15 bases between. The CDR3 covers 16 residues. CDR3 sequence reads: CASSPSSEYNTGELFF. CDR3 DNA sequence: TGTGCCAGCAGTCCATCTAGCGAGTATAACACCGGGGAGCTGTTTTTT.

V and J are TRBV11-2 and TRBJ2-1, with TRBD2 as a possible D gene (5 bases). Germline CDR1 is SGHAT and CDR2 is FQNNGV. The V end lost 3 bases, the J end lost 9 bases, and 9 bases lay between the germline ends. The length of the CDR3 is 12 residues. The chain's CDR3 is CASSLVGSEQFF. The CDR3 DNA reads TGTGCCAGCAGCTTGGTTGGGAGTGAGCAGTTCTTC.

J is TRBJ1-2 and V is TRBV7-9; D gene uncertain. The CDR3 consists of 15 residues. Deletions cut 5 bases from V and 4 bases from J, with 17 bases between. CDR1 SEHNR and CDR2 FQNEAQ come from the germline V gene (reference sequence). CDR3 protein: CASSGDSNDPYGYTF. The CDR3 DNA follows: TGTGCCAGCAGCGGAGACTCGAACGACCCCTATGGCTACACCTTC.

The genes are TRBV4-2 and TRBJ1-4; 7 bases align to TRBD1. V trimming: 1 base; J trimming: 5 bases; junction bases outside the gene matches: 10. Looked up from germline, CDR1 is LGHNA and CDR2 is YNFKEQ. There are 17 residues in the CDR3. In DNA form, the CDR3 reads TGTGCCAGCAGCCAAGGAGGGGAGACAGGGTTAAATGAAAAACTGTTTTTT. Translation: CASSQGGETGLNEKLFF.

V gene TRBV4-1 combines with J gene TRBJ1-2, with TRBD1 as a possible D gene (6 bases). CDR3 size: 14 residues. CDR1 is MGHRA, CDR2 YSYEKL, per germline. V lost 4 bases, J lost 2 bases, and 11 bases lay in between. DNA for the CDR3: TGCGCCAGCAGCCCGGGACAACCGAACTATGGCTACACCTTC. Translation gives CASSPGQPNYGYTF.

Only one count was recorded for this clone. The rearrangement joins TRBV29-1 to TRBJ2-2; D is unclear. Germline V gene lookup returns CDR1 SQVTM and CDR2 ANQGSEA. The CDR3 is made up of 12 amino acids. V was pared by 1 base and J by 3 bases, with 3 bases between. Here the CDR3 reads CSVEADTGELFF. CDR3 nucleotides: TGCAGCGTTGAAGCGGACACCGGGGAGCTGTTTTTT.

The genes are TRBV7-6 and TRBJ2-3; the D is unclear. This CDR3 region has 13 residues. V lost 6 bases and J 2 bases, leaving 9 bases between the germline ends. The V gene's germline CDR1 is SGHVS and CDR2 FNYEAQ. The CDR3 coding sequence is TGTGCCAGCAGTTCAATTTCCACAGATACGCAGTATTTT. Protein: CASSSISTDTQYF. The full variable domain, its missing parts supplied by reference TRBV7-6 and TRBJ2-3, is GAGVSQSPRYKVTKRGQDVALRCDPISGHVSLYWYRQALGQGPEFLTYFNYEAQQDKSGLPNDRFSAERPEGSISTLTIQRTEQRDSAMYRCASSSISTDTQYFGPGTRLTVL.

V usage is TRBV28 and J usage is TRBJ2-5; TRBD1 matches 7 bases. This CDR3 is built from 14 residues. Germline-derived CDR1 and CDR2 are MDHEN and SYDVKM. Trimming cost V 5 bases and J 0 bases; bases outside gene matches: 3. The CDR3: CASSVQGYQETQYF. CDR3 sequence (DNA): TGTGCCAGCAGTGTACAGGGGTACCAAGAGACCCAGTACTTC.

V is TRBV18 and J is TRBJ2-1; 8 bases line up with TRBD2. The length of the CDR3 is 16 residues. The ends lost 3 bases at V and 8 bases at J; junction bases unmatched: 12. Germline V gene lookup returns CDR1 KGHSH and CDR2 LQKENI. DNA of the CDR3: TGTGCCAGCTCACCTTCTCCGAGCGGGAGCAAAGATGAGCAGTTCTTC. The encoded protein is CASSPSPSGSKDEQFF.

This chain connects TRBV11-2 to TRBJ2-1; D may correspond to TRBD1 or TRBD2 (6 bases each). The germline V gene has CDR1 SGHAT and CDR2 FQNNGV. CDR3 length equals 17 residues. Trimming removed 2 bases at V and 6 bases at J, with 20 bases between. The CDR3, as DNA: TGTGCCAGCAGCTTACCGGGGGCGGTAAGCCTGGCCAATGAGCAGTTCTTC. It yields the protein CASSLPGAVSLANEQFF.